This TCR beta chain was captured in a study of patients and donors after allogeneic stem cell transplantation. CDR3 length: 16 amino acids. The V gene end was trimmed by 3 bases and the J gene end by 2 bases; junction bases not matched to a gene: 8. TCRdb used MiXCR to reprocess the RT-PCR reads, holding one entry per CDR3 protein. The profile shows approximately 200,000 distinct CDR3 sequences, around 40% of them singletons. Sequencing used blood, either unsorted or a sorted T cell fraction (not recorded which). The genes are TRBV12-3 or TRBV12-4 and TRBJ2-7; 9 nucleotides align to TRBD2. The clonotype originates from a human donor who was either an allogeneic HSCT recipient or a stem cell or donor lymphocyte infusion donor (not recorded which). It is not recorded whose cells these are; they may come from a transplant donor. Here the CDR3 reads CASSFILGGGAYEQYF. The CDR3 DNA sequence: TGTGCCAGCAGTTTTATTCTCGGCGGGGGGGCCTACGAGCAGTACTTC.